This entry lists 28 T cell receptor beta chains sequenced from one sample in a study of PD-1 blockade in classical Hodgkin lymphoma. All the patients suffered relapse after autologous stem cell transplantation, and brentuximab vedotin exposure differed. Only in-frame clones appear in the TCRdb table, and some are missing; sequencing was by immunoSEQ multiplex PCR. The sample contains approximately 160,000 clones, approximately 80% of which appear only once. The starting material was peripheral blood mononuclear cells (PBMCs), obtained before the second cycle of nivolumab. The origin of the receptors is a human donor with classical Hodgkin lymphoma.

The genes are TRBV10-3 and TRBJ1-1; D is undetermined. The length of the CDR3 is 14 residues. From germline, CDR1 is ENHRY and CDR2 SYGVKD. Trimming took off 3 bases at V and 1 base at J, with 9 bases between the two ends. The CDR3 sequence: CAISDTGPNTEAFF. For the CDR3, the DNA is TGTGCCATCAGTGATACTGGGCCGAACACTGAAGCTTTCTTT.

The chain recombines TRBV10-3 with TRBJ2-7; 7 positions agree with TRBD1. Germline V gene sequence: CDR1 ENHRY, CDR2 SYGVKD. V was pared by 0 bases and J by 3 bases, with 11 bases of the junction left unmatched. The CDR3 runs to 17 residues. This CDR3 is CAISESLPGTVIYEQYF. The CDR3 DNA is TGTGCCATCAGTGAGTCACTACCCGGGACAGTAATCTACGAGCAGTACTTC.

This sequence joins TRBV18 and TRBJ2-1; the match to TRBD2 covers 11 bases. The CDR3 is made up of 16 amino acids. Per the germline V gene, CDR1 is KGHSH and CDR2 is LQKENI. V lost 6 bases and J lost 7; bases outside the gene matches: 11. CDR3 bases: TGTGCCAGCTCCAAACTGACTAGCGGGGTAAGAAATGAGCAGTTCTTC. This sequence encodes CASSKLTSGVRNEQFF.

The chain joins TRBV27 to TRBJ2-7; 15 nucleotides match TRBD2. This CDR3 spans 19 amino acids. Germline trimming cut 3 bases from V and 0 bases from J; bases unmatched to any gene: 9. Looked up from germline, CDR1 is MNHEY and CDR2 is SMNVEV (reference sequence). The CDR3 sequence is CASSFVGLAGGTSSYEQYF. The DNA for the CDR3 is TGTGCCAGCAGTTTTGTCGGACTAGCGGGGGGGACAAGCTCCTACGAGCAGTACTTC.

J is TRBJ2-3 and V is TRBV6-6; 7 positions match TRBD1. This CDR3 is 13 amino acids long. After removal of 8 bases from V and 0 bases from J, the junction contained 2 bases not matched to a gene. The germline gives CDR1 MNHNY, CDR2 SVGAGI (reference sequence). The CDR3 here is CASQTGSTDTQYF. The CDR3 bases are TGTGCCAGCCAGACAGGGAGCACAGATACGCAGTATTTT.

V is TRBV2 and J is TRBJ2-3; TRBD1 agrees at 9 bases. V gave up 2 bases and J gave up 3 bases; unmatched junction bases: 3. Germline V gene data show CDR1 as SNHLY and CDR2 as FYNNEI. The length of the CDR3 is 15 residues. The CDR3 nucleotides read TGTGCCAGCAGTGAATGGGACAGGGTTACAGATACGCAGTATTTT. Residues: CASSEWDRVTDTQYF. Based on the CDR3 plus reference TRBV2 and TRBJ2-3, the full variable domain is EPEVTQTPSHQVTQMGQEVILRCVPISNHLYFYWYRQILGQKVEFLVSFYNNEISEKSEIFDDQFSVERPDGSNFTLKIRSTKLEDSAMYFCASSEWDRVTDTQYFGPGTRLTVL.

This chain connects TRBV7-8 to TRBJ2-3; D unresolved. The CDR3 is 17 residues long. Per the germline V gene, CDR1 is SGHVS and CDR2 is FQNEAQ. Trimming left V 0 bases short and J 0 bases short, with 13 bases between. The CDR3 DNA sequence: TGTGCCAGCAGCTTAGCGCGGAGAGGATTAAGCACAGATACGCAGTATTTT. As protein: CASSLARRGLSTDTQYF.

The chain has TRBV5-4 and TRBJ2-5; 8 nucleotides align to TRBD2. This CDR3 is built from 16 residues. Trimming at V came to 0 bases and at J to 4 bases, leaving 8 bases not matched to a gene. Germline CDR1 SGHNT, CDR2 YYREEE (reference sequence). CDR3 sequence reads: CASSLASGPNGETQYF. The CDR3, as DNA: TGTGCCAGCAGCTTGGCTAGCGGGCCAAACGGAGAGACCCAGTACTTC.

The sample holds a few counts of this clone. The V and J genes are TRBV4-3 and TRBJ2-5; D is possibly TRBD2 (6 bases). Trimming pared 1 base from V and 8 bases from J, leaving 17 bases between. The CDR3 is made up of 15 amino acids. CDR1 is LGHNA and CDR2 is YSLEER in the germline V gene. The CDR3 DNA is TGCGCCAGCAGCCAAGTTGGGGAGCGGGTAGCTACCCAGTACTTC. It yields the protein CASSQVGERVATQYF.

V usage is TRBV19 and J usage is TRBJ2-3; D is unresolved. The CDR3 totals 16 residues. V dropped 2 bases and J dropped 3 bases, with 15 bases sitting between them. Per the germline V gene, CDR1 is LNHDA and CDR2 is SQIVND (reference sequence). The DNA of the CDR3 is TGTGCCAGTAGTATAACTACATCACTCGAGACAGATACGCAGTATTTT. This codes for CASSITTSLETDTQYF.

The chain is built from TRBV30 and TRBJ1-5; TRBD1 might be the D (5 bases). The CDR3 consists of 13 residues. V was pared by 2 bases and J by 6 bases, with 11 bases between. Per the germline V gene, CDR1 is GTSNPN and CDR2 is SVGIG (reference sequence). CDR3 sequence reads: CAWSPQGIQPQHF. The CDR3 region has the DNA TGTGCCTGGAGTCCCCAGGGAATTCAGCCCCAGCATTTT.

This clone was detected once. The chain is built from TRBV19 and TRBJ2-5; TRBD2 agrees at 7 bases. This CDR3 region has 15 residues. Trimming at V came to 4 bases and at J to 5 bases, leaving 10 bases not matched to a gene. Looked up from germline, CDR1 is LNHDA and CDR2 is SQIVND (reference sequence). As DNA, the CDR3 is TGTGCCAGTAGTACACAGAGCGGGGTGGGGGAGACCCAGTACTTC. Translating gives CASSTQSGVGETQYF.

CDR3 DNA sequence: TGTGCCAGCAGTTACACACGGTTGAATGAAAAACTGTTTTTT. It specifies CASSYTRLNEKLFF. The V and J genes are TRBV6-5 and TRBJ1-4; D gene ambiguous. CDR3 length equals 14 residues. Trimming removed 2 bases at V and 5 bases at J, with 9 bases between. Germline V lookup: CDR1 MNHEY, CDR2 SVGAGI.

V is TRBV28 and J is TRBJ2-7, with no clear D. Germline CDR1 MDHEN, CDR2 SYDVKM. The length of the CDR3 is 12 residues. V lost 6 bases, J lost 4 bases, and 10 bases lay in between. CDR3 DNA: TGTGCCAGCAGACCTCAGGTGTACGAGCAGTACTTC. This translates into CASRPQVYEQYF.

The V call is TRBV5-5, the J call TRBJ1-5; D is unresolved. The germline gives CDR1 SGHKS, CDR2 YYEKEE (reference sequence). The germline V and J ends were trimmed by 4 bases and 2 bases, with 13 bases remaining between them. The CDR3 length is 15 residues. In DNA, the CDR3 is TGTGCCAGCAGCATCATCTCCGGGGGCAATCAGCCCCAGCATTTT. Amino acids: CASSIISGGNQPQHF.

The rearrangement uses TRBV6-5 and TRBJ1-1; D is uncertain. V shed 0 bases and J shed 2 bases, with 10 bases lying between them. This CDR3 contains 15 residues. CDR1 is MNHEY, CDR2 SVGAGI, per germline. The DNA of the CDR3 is TGTGCCAGCAGTTACTCCGGTATATTTAACACTGAAGCTTTCTTT. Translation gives CASSYSGIFNTEAFF.

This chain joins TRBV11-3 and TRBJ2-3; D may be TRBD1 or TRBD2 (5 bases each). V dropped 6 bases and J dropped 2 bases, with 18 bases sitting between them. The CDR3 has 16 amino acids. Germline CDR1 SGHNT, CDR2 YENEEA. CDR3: CASSQRRTMDTDTQYF. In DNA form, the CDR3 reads TGTGCCAGCAGTCAAAGGAGGACAATGGACACAGATACGCAGTATTTT.

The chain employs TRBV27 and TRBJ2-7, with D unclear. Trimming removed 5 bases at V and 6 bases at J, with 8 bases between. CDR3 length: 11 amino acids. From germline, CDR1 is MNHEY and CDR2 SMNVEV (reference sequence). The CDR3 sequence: CASSRLFEQYF. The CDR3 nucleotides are TGTGCCAGCAGTCGTCTCTTCGAGCAGTACTTC.

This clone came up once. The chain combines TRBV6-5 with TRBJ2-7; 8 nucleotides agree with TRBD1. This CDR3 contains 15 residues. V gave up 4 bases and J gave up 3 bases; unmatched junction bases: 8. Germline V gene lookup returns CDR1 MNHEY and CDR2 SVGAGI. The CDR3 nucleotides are TGTGCCAGCAGTTTGACAGGGGAGAGATTCTACGAGCAGTACTTC. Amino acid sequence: CASSLTGERFYEQYF.

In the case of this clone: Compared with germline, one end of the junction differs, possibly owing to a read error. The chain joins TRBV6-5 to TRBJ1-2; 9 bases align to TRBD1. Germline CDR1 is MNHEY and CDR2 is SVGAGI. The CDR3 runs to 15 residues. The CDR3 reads CASSYLTGGNYGYTF. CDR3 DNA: TGTGCCAGCAGTTACTTGACAGGGGGAAACTACGGCTACACCTTC.

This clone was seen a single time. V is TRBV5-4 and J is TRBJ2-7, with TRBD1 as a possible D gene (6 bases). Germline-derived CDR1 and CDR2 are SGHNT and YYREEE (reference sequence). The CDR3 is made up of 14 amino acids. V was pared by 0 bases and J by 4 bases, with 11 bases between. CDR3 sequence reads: CASSLGLRGYEQYF. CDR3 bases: TGTGCCAGCAGCTTGGGTCTTAGGGGGTACGAGCAGTACTTC.

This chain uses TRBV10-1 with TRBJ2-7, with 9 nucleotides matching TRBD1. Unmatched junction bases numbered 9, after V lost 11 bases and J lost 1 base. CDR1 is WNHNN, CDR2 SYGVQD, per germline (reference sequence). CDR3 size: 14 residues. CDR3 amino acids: CASTEDRGSYEQYF. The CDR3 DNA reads TGCGCCTCCACCGAGGACAGGGGTTCCTACGAGCAGTACTTC.

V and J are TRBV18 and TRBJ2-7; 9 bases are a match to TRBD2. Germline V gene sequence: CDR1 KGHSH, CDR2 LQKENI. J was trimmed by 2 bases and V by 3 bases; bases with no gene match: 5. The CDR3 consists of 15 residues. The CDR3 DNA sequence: TGTGCCAGCTCACCGTTTAGCGGGAGTACCTACGAGCAGTACTTC. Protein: CASSPFSGSTYEQYF.

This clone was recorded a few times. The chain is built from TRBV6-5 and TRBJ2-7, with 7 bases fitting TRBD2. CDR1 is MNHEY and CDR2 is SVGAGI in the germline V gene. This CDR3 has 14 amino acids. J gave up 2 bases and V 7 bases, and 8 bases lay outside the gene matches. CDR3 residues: CASNPSGVTYEQYF. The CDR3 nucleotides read TGTGCCAGCAACCCCAGCGGGGTAACCTACGAGCAGTACTTC.

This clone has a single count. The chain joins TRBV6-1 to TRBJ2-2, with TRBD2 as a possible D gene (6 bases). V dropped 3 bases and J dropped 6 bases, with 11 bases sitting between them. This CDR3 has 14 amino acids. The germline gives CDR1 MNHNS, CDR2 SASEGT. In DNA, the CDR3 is TGTGCCAGCAGTGAGGCTTGGGGGGCCGGGGAGCTGTTTTTT. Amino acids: CASSEAWGAGELFF.

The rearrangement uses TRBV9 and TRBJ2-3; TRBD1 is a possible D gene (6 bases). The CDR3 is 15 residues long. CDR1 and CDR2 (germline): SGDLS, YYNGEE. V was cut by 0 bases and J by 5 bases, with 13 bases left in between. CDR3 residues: CASSVGLGAVDTQYF. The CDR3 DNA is TGTGCCAGCAGCGTAGGATTGGGGGCGGTAGATACGCAGTATTTT.

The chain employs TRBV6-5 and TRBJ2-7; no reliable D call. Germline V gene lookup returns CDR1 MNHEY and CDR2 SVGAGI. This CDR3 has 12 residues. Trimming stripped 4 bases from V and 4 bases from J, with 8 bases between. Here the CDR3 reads CASSSPFYEQYF. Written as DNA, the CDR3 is TGTGCCAGCAGTTCCCCGTTTTACGAGCAGTACTTC.

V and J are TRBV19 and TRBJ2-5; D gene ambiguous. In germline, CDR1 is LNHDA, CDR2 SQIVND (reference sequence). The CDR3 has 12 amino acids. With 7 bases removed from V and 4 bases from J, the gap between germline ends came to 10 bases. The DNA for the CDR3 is TGTGCCAGTAACCGACTGGGAGAGACCCAGTACTTC. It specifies CASNRLGETQYF.